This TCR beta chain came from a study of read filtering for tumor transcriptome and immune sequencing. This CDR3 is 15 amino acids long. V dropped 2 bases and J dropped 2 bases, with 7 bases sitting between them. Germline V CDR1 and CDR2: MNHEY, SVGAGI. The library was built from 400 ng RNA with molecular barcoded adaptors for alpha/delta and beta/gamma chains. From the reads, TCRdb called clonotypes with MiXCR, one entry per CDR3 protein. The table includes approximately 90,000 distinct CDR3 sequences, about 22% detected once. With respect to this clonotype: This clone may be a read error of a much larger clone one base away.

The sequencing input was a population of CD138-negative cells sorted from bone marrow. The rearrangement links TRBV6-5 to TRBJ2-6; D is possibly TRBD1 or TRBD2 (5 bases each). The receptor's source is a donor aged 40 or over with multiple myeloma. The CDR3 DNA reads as TGTGCCAGCAGTTACGGGGGTCCTGGGGCCAACGTCCTGACTTTC. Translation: CASSYGGPGANVLTF.